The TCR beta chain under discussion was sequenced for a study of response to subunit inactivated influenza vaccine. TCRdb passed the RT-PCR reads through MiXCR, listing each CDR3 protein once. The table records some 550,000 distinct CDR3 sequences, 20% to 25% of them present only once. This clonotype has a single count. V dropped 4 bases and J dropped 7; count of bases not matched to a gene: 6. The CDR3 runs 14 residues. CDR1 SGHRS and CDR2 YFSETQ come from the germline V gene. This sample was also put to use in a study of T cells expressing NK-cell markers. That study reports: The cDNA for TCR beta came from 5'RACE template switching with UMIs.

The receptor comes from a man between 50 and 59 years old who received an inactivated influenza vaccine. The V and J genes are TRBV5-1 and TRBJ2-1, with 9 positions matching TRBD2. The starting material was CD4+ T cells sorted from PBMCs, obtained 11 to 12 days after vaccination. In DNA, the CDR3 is TGCGCCAGCAGCGACGGGACTAGCATGAATGAGCAGTTCTTC. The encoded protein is CASSDGTSMNEQFF.